This record covers a single T cell receptor beta chain. The target of this receptor is not known. Base quality data are lacking; no much larger clone is found one base away. The CDR3 goes from the cysteine to the phenylalanine over 13 residues. Only CDR3 DNA is held: 39 bases, read in frame from base 1. V is shortened by 0 bases, J by 6 bases, and the region joining them spans 11 bases. Taken from the germline V gene (reference sequence), the CDR1 and CDR2 loops are DFQATT and SNEGSKA. Graves' hyperthyroidism was defined as stable when no progression to ophthalmopathy occurred over 18 months of follow-up. Hyperthyroidism patients were newly diagnosed, with disease duration under 2 months, and aged 18 to 65 years. Patients with uncontrolled infections, other autoimmune diseases, pregnancy or lactation were excluded. Diagnoses relied on clinical symptoms, serum thyroxine and TRAb, thyroid ultrasound and orbital computed tomography. Trizol reagent was used to extract total RNA, and RNA quality was then checked on an Agilent 2100 Bioanalyzer.

This sample stems from a study of T cells in Graves' hyperthyroidism and ophthalmopathy (dated by TCRdb to between 2019 and 2020). For the study in its entirety: To identify TCR V-J signatures that set the groups apart, the researchers used a discovery cohort of 100 patients, made up of 43 with Graves' ophthalmopathy and 57 with stable Graves' hyperthyroidism. The paper describes TCR Vbeta CDR3 sequencing of 135 peripheral blood samples, made up of 43 ophthalmopathy patients, roughly 75 hyperthyroidism patients and roughly 17 progressor patients. An independent validation cohort of around 20 hyperthyroidism patients and about 15 patients who later progressed to ophthalmopathy tested prospective prediction of ophthalmopathy. After blood sampling, hyperthyroidism patients were treated with methimazole at a starting dose of 30 mg daily, and ophthalmopathy patients were treated with high-dose intravenous methylprednisolone. Thyroid tissue and blood T-cell repertoires from about 6 Graves' hyperthyroidism patients were also compared in the study. For training and testing, the 95 to 100 patients in the discovery cohort were randomly divided in a 7:3 ratio.

TCR beta CDR3 regions were amplified from RNA transcripts. The TCR CDR3 was subjected to a first round of RT-PCR using the HTBI primer set and the Qiagen OneStep RT-PCR kit. Libraries were constructed in a second round of multiplex PCR, after which size selection and purification were performed. The libraries were sequenced on an Illumina HiSeq2000 using paired-end 100 bp reads. Per the authors' processing: SOAPnuke was used to process the raw data, removing reads that contained adapters or uncalled bases, had a mean Phred below 15, or lacked an exact match to the constant primer or identifier. COPE v1.2.5 was used to merge the high-quality paired reads, and each unique nucleotide sequence was defined as a clonotype. Clonotypes were aligned to IMGT TRBV, TRBD and TRBJ reference segments using MiTCR v1.1. The analysis was restricted to V-J combinations with a frequency above 0.0001, which together covered 99.2% of the repertoires. A TCS score was defined as the ratio of F50 (clonal expansion) to E x V (chaos), with BLOSUM62-based TCRdist applied between CDR3 peptides within each V-J. Welch's t-statistics and random forest reduced around 510 V-J features to roughly 13, which were used in a naive Bayes classifier (R e1071). TCRdb reworked the public reads: Q25 trimming with fastp, MiXCR clone assembly, productive beta chains retained. Rows with a matching CDR3 protein are joined into one entry that keeps the most common DNA and genes. What appears here as the V and J calls and clone size reflects TCRdb's work, not the paper's. The sample has 560,000 or so distinct CDR3 sequences on record, around 42% of them singletons. Nearly 8.5% of the sample goes to the ten largest clones.

Summary of the overall study and its limitations: During validation, the model predicted progression to ophthalmopathy a median of around 7 months ahead of onset, with more than 55% sensitivity and 72.22% specificity. No statistical method was used to set the sample size in advance, and investigators knew the group allocation. Most expanded thyroid clonotypes (frequency above 0.001) were also detected in blood, suggesting blood repertoires may reflect thyroid immune responses. Ophthalmopathy was separated from stable hyperthyroidism by a 13 V-J signature model, with 85% to 90% sensitivity and just over 81% specificity obtained in cross-validation and 80%/75% obtained in testing.

Sample: peripheral blood or thyroid tissue (not recorded which). Recombination connected TRBV20-1 to TRBJ1-2; TRBD1 is a weak D gene call, 6 bases matching. This TCR was recovered from a woman in her late teens or twenties with Graves' hyperthyroidism. Donor details come from another sample of the same person, matched by shared clones. This receptor has the CDR3 CSARDVGHDGYTF. The DNA reads as follows: TGCAGTGCTAGAGATGTGGGACACGATGGCTACACCTTC.